This T cell receptor beta chain originates from a study of T cells after yellow fever vaccination. Study results and limitations: A small proportion of clonotypes was detected in both the CD4 and CD8 compartments. A large majority of primary-vaccination clones showed up again after the booster (approximately 96% CD4, 88% CD8).

MiXCR, run by TCRdb on the 5' RACE reads, gives a single entry per CDR3 protein. The sample includes approximately 550,000 distinct CDR3 sequences, 15% to 20% seen only once; the top ten take around an eighth. This clonotype was counted a few times. Its matching antigen is unknown. This CDR3 has 13 residues. The V end was cut by 4 bases, the J end by 0 bases, with 7 bases between. Germline-derived CDR1 and CDR2 are DFQATT and SNEGSKA (reference sequence). Sequencing used PBMCs, obtained 15 days after the yellow fever booster vaccination. The rearrangement joins TRBV20-1 to TRBJ2-1; no definite D call. This sequence was found in a man aged 30 to 39 who received the YFV17D yellow fever vaccine. The CDR3 spells CSAMVSSYNEQFF. The CDR3 coding sequence is TGCAGTGCTATGGTCAGCTCCTACAATGAGCAGTTCTTC.